These 2 T cell receptor beta chains originate from one sample sequenced in a study of T cell responses to AZD1222 COVID-19 vaccine. Libraries were prepared by immunoSEQ multiplex PCR; TCRdb keeps only in-frame clonotypes and omits some of them. The sample holds around 130,000 clones; about 93% are singletons and the top ten take more than 4.5%. The sequencing used peripheral blood, collected on day 0 of AZD1222 vaccination. The receptors were gathered from an adult in good health.

The chain joins TRBV29-1 to TRBJ1-5; 9 positions agree with TRBD1. This CDR3 comprises 13 residues. Germline assignment: CDR1 SQVTM and CDR2 ANQGSEA. Trimming took 4 bases from V and 4 from J; bases not matched to a gene: 2. The CDR3 sequence: CSVGDRANQPQHF. As DNA, the CDR3 is TGCAGCGTTGGGGACAGGGCTAATCAGCCCCAGCATTTT.

The J gene is TRBJ1-6, the V gene TRBV28; 7 bases line up with TRBD1. Germline lookup yields CDR1 MDHEN and CDR2 SYDVKM. The CDR3 runs 15 residues. Losses at the gene ends were 4 bases for V and 5 bases for J; bases not matched to a gene: 5. The CDR3 DNA reads as TGTGCCAGCAGTTCTCCGGGACAGAATAATTCACCCCTCCACTTT. Residues: CASSSPGQNNSPLHF.